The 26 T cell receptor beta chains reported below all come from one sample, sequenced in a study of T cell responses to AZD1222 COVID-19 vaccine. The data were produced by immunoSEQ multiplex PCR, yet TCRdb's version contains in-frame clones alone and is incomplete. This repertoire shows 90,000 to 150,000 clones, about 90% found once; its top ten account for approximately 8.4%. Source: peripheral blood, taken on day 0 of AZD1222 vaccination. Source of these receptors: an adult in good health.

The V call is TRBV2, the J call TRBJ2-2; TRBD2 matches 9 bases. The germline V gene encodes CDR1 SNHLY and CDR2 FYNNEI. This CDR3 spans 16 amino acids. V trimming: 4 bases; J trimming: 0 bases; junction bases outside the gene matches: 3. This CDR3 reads CASSVAGVSNTGELFF. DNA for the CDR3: TGTGCCAGCAGTGTAGCGGGGGTCTCGAACACCGGGGAGCTGTTTTTT.

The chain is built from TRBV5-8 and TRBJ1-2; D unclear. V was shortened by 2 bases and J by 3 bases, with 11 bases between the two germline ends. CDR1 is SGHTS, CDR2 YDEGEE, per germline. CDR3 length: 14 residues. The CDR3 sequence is CASSFQRGDYGYTF. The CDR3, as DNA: TGTGCCAGCAGCTTCCAGCGGGGAGACTATGGCTACACCTTC.

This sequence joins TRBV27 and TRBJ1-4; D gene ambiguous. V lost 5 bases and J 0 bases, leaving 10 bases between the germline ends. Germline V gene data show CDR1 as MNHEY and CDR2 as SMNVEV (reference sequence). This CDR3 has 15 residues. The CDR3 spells CASSKRVATNEKLFF. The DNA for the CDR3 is TGTGCCAGCAGTAAGAGAGTTGCAACTAATGAAAAACTGTTTTTT.

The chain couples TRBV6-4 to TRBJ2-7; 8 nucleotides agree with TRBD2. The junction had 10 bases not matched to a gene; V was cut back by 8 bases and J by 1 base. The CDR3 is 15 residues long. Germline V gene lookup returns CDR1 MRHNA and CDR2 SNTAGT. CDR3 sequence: CASHMLTSDSYEQYF. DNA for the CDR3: TGTGCCAGCCATATGCTGACTAGCGATTCCTACGAGCAGTACTTC.

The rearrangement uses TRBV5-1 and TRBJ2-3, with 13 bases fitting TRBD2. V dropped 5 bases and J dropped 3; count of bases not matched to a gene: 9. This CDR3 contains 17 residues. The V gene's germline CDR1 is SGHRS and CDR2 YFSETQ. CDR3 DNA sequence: TGCGCCAGCAGGCCCCGACTAGCGGGAGGTATTACAGATACGCAGTATTTT. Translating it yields CASRPRLAGGITDTQYF.

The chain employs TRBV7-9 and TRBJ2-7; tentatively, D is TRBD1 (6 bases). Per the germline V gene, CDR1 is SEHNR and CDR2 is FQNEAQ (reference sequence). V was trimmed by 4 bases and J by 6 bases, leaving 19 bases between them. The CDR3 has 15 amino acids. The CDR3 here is CASSSPVRDKSEQYF. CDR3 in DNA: TGTGCCAGCAGCTCCCCAGTCCGGGACAAATCCGAGCAGTACTTC.

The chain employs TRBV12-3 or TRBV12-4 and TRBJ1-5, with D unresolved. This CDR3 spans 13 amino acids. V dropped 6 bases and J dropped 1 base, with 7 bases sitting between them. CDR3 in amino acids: CASSPGSNQPQHF. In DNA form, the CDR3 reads TGTGCCAGCAGCCCGGGGAGCAATCAGCCCCAGCATTTT.

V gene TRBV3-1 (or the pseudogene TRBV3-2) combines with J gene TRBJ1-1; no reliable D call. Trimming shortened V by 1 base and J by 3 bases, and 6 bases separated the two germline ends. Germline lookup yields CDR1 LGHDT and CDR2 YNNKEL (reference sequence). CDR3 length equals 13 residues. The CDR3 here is CASSQGGDTEAFF. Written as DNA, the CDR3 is TGTGCCAGCAGCCAAGGCGGCGACACTGAAGCTTTCTTT.

CDR3 protein: CASSLGGSWGNTIYF. The CDR3 DNA is TGTGCCAGCAGTTTGGGGGGTTCGTGGGGAAACACCATATATTTT. V gene TRBV28 combines with J gene TRBJ1-3; maybe TRBD1 (5 bases). This CDR3 contains 15 residues. CDR1 MDHEN and CDR2 SYDVKM come from the germline V gene. Trimming removed 3 bases at V and 4 bases at J, with 13 bases between.

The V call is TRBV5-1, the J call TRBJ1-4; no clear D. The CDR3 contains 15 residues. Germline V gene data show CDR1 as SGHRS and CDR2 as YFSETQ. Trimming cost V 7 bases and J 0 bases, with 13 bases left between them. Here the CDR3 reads CASSLGYSTNEKLFF. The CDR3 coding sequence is TGCGCCAGCTCCCTTGGCTACTCAACTAATGAAAAACTGTTTTTT.

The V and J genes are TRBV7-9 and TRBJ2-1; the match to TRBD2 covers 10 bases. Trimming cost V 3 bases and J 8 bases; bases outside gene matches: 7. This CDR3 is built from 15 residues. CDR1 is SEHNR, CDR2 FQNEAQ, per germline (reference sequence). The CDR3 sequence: CASSFGGAGGDEQFF. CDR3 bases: TGTGCCAGCAGCTTCGGTGGAGCGGGGGGGGATGAGCAGTTCTTC.

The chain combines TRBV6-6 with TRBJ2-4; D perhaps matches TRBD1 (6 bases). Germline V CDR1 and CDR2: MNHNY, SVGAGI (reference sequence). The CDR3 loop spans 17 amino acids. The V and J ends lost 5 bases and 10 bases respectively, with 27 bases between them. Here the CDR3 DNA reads TGTGCCAGCAGTCACATCCCATCCTGGACAGAGGGGCAAATTCAGTACTTC. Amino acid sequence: CASSHIPSWTEGQIQYF.

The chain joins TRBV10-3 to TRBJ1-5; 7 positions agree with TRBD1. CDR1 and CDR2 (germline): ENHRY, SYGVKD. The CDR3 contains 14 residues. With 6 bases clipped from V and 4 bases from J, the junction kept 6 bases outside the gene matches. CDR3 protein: CAISPGTVNQPQHF. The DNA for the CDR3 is TGTGCCATCAGCCCCGGGACAGTAAATCAGCCCCAGCATTTT.

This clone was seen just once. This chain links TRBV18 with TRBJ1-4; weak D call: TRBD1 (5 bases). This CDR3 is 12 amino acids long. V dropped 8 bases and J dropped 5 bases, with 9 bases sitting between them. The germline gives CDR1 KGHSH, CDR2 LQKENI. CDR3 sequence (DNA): TGTGCCAGCGCCCGACAGAATGAAAAACTGTTTTTT. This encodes CASARQNEKLFF.

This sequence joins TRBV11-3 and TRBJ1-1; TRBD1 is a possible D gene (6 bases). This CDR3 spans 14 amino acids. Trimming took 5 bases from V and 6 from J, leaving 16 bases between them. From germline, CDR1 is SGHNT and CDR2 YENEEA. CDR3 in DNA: TGTGCCAGCAGCGAGTTGGGCCGACAGGCTGAAGCTTTCTTT. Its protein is CASSELGRQAEAFF.

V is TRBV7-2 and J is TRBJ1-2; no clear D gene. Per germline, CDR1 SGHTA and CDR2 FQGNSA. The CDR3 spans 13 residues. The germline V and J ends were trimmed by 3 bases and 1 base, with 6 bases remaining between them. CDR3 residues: CASSFGINYGYTF. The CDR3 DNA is TGTGCCAGCAGCTTCGGCATTAACTATGGCTACACCTTC.

CDR3 sequence (DNA): TGTGCCAGCAGTCTAGGGGATGAAGCTTTCTTT. It encodes CASSLGDEAFF. The chain has TRBV6-6 and TRBJ1-1, with a tentative D call TRBD1 (5 bases). Trimming pared 5 bases from V and 7 bases from J, leaving 8 bases between. Per germline, CDR1 MNHNY and CDR2 SVGAGI (reference sequence). The CDR3 length is 11 residues.

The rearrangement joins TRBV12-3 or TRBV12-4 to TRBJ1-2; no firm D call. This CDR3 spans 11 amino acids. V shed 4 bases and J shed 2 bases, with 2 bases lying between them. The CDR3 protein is CASSSNYGYTF. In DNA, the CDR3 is TGTGCCAGCAGTTCAAACTATGGCTACACCTTC.

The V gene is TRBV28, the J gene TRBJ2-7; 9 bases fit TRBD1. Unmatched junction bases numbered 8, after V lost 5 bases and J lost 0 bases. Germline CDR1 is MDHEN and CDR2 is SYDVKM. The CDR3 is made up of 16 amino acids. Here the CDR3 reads CASSGVRDRDSYEQYF. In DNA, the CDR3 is TGTGCCAGCAGTGGAGTACGGGACAGGGACTCCTACGAGCAGTACTTC.

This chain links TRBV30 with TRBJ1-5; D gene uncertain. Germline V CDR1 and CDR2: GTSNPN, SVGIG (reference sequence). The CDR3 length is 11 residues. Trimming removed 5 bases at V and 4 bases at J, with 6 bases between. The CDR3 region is CAWGGNQPQHF. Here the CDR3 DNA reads TGTGCCTGGGGCGGGAATCAGCCCCAGCATTTT.

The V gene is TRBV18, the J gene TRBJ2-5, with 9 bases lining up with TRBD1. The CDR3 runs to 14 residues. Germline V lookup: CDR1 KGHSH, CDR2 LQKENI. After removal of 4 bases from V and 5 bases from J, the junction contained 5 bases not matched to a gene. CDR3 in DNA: TGTGCCAGCTCACGCAGGACAGGGGCTGAGACCCAGTACTTC. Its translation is CASSRRTGAETQYF.

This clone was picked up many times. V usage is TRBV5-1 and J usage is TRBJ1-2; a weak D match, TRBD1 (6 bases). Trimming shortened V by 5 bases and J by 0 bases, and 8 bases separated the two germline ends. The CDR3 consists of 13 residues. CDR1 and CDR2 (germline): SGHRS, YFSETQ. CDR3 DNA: TGCGCCAGCAGGAGGGGGACTAACTATGGCTACACCTTC. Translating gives CASRRGTNYGYTF.

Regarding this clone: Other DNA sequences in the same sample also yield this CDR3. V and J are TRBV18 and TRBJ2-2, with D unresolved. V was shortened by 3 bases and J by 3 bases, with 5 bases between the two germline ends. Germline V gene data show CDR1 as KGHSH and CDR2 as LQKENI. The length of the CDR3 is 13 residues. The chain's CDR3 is CASSPLDTGELFF. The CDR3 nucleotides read TGTGCCAGCTCACCCCTTGACACCGGGGAGCTGTTTTTT.

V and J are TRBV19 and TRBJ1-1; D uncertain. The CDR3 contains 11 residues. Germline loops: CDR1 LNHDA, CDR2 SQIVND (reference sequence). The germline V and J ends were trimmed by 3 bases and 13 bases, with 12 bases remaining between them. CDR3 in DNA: TGTGCCAGTAGTATTTCAGATTTCAGTTTCTTT. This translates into CASSISDFSFF.

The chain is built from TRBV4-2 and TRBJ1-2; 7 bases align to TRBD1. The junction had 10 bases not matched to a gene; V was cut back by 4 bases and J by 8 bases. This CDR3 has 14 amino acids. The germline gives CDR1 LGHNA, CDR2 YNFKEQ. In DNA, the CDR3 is TGTGCCAGCAGCCCCGGGGAGGGGGCTGGGGGCTACACCTTC. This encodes CASSPGEGAGGYTF.

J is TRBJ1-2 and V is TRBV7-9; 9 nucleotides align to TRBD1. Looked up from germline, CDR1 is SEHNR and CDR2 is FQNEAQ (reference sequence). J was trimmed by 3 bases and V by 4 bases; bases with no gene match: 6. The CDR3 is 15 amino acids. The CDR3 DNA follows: TGTGCCAGCAGCTACGGGACAGGGTTCCACTATGGCTACACCTTC. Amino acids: CASSYGTGFHYGYTF.